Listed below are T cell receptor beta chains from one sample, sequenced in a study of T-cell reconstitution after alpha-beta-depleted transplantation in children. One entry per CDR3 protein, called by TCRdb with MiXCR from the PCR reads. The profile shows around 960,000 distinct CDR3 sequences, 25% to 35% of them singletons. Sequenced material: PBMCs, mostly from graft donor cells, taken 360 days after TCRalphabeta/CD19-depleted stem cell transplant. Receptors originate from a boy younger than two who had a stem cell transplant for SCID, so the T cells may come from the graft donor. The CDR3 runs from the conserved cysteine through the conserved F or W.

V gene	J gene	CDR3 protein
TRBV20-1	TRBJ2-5	CSAHGGFLQETQYF
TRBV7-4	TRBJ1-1	CASSLATRQGLNTEAFF
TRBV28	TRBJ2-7	CASSLLTTPIREQYF
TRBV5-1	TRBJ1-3	CASSLRGAGDTIYF
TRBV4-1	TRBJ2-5	CASSQEGSTGPLFGETQYF
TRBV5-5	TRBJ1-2	CASSLAYANYGYTF
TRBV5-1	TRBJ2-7	CASRPGTGTPSSEQYF
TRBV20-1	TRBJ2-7	CSAWTSGGYEQYF
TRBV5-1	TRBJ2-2	CASSLGLADNTGELFF
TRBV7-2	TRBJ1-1	CASSSWTGGHTEAFF
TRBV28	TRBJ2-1	CASSYLAGVSEQFF
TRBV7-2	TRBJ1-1	CASRPTYRGNTEAFF
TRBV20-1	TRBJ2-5	CSAREEGLAGEETQYF
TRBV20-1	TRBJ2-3	CSATGVLKDTSAADTQYF
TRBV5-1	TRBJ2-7	CASSLSLMTGDTYEQYF
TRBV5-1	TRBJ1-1	CASSLNAHTEAFF
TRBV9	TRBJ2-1	CASSAGLVDEQFF
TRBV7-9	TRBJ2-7	CASSPGTAEQYF
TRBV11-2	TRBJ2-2	CASSFQGYAGELFF
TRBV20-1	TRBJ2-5	CSARDGTTAQETQYF
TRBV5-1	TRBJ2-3	CASSLIQRADTQYF
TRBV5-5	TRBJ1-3	CASSLGRLSGNTIYF
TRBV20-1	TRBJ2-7	CSADWQGALVDEQYF
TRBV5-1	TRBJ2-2	CASSLGTSLSRRTNTGELFF
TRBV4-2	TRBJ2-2	CASSRAGTKNTGELFF
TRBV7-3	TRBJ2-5	CASSPRGGSQETQYF
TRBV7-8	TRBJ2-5	CASSFTGGAETHYF
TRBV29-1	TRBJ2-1	CSVRSAGELNEQFF
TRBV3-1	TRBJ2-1	CASSQDLGKGAGNEQFF
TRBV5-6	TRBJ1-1	CASSLSAGWLNTEAFF
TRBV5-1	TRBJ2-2	CASSLRLGLNANTGELFF
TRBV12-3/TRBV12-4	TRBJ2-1	CASSLARIAGTEQFF
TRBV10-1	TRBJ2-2	CASSESGTGELFF
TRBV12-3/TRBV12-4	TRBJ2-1	CASSRRPGSSYNEQFF
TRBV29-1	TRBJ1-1	CSVLDTEAFF
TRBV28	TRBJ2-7	CGAAGQAYEQYF
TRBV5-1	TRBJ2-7	CASSVQGVAYEQYF
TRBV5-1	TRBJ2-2	CASSLGAANTGELFF
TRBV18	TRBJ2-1	CASSPKGTEQFF
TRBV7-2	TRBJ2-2	CASSLYPTGIREANTGELFF
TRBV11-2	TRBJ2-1	CASSKPGTYRVRDRYNEQFF
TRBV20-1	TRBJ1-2	CSARVVGANYGYTF
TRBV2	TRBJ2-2	CASSSEQGAAGELFF
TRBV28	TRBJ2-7	CASSSSSTYYEQYF
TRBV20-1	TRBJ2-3	CSARDPRERTDTQYF
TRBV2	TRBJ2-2	CASRRTSGGTIPTGELFF
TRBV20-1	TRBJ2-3	CSAGGLAGVDTQYF
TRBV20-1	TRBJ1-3	CSAIGDSYLTGNTIYF
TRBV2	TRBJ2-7	CASKGGTYEQYF
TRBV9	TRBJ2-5	CASSVGLVLSETQYF
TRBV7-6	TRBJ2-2	CASSTAVGPNTGELFF
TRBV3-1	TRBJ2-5	CASSQAGWRGETQYF
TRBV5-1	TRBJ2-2	CASSLGQVGTGELFF
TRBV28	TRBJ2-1	CASSLDATGAHRGQFF
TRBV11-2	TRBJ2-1	CASSAPGAIHAYNEQFF
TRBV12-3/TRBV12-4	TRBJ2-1	CASRLLAGGPSEQFF
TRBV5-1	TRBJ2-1	CASRRQFSYNEQFF
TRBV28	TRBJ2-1	CASSFRGLSANEQFF
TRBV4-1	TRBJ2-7	CASSQSGTYEQYF